The TCR beta chain under discussion was sequenced for a study of control samples from healthy donors and cancer patients. The CDR3 has 13 amino acids. Germline V lookup: CDR1 LNHDA, CDR2 SQIVND (reference sequence). TCRdb keeps only in-frame clones here, not all; method: immunoSEQ multiplex PCR. The repertoire includes 150,000 or so clones, 80% to 95% of them detected once, and 4.1% sits in the top ten. This clonotype was obtained from an older woman in good health. The chain uses TRBV19 and TRBJ1-2; perhaps TRBD1 as D (6 bases). Input material: blood. This CDR3 is CACGDNANYGYTF. CDR3 coding DNA: TGTGCTTGTGGGGACAATGCTAACTATGGCTACACCTTC.